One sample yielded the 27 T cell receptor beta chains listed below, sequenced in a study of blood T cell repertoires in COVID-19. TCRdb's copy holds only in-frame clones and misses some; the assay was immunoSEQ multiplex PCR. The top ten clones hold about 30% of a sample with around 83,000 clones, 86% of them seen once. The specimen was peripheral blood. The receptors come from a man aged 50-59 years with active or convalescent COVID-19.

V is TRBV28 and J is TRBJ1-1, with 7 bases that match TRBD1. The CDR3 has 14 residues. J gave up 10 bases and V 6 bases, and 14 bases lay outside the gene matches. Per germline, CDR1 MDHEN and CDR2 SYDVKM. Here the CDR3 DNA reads TGTGCCAGCAGAAAGACTTGGACAGGCCCCAGAGCTTTCTTT. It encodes CASRKTWTGPRAFF. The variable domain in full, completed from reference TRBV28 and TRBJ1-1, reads DVKVTQSSRYLVKRTGEKVFLECVQDMDHENMFWYRQDPGLGLRLIYFSYDVKMKEKGDIPEGYSVSREKKERFSLILESASTNQTSMYLCASRKTWTGPRAFFGQGTRLTVV.

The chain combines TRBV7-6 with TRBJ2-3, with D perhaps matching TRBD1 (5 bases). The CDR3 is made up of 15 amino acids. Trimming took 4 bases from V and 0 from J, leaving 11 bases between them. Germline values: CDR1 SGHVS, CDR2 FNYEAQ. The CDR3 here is CASSSTVSSTDTQYF. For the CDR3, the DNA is TGTGCCAGCAGCTCGACAGTTTCTAGCACAGATACGCAGTATTTT.

The DNA of the CDR3 is TGTGCCAGCAGTTTTACCTCAGGGAGGGCTTTCTTT. The encoded protein is CASSFTSGRAFF. This sequence joins TRBV28 and TRBJ1-1; D is perhaps TRBD1 (5 bases). CDR1 and CDR2 (germline): MDHEN, SYDVKM. The CDR3 consists of 12 residues. V lost 3 bases and J 11 bases, leaving 13 bases between the germline ends.

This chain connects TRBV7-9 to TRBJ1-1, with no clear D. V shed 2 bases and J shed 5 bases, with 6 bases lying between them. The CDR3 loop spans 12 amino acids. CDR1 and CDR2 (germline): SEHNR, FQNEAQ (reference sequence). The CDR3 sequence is CASSLQLTEAFF. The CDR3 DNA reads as TGTGCCAGCAGCTTACAACTAACTGAAGCTTTCTTT.

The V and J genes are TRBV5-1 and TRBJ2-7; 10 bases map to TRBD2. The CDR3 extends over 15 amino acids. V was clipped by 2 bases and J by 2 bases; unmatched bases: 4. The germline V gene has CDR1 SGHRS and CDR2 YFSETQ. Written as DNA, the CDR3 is TGCGCCAGCAGCTTAGGACTAGCGGTAACCTACGAGCAGTACTTC. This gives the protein CASSLGLAVTYEQYF.

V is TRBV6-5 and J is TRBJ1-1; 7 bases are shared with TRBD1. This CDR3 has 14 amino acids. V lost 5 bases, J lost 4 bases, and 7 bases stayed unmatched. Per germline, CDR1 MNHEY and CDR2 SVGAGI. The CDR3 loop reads CASSKNRGGTEAFF. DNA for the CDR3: TGTGCCAGCAGTAAAAACAGGGGCGGCACTGAAGCTTTCTTT.

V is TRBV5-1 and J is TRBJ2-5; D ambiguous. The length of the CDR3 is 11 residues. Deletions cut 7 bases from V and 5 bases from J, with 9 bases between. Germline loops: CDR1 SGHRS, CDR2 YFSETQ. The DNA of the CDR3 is TGCGCCAGCTCACTAATGGAGACCCAGTACTTC. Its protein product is CASSLMETQYF.

CDR3 loop: CASGPLRAGANVLTF. In nucleotides, the CDR3 is TGTGCTAGTGGCCCCTTGCGGGCTGGGGCCAACGTCCTGACTTTC. The genes are TRBV12-5 and TRBJ2-6; possible D gene TRBD2, 5 bases. The CDR3 extends over 15 amino acids. Germline values: CDR1 LGHNT, CDR2 FRNRAP. The V end lost 6 bases, the J end lost 2 bases, and 11 bases lay between the germline ends.

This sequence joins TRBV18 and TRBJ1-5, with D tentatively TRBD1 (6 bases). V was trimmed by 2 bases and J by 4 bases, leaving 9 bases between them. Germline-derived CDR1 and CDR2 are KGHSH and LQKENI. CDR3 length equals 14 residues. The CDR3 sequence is CASSPNRDNQPQHF. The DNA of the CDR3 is TGTGCCAGCTCACCAAACAGGGATAATCAGCCCCAGCATTTT.

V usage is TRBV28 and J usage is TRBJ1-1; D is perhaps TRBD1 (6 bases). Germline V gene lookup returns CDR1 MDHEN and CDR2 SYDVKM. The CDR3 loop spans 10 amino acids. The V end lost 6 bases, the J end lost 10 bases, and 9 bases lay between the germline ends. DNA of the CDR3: TGTGCCAGCAGACAGGGTGCAGCTTTCTTT. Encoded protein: CASRQGAAFF.

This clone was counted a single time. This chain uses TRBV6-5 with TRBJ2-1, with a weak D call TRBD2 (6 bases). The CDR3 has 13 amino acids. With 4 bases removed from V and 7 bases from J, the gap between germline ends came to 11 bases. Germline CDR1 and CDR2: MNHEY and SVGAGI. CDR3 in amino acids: CASSFHRGNEQFF. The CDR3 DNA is TGTGCCAGCAGTTTCCATCGGGGGAATGAGCAGTTCTTC.

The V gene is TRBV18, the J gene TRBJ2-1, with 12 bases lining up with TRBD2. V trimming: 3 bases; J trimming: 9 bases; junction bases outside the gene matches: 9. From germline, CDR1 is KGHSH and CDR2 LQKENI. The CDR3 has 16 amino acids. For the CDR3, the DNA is TGTGCCAGCTCACCTCGACTAGCGGGAGATATTGGTGAGCAGTTCTTC. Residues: CASSPRLAGDIGEQFF. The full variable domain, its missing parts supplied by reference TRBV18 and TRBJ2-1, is NAGVMQNPRHLVRRRGQEARLRCSPMKGHSHVYWYRQLPEEGLKFMVYLQKENIIDESGMPKERFSAEFPKEGPSILRIQQVVRGDSAAYFCASSPRLAGDIGEQFFGPGTRLTVL.

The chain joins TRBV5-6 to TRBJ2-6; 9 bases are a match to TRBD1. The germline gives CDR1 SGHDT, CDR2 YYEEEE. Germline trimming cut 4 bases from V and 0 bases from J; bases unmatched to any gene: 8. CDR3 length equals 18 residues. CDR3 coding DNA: TGTGCCAGCAGCAGGCCGGGACAGGGCTTCTCTGGGGCCAACGTCCTGACTTTC. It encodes CASSRPGQGFSGANVLTF.

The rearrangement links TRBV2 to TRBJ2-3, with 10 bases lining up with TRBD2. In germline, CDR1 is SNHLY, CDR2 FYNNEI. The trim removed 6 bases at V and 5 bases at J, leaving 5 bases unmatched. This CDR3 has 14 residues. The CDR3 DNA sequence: TGTGCCAGCAGCCCCCGGACTAGCGGAGATACGCAGTATTTT. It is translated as CASSPRTSGDTQYF.

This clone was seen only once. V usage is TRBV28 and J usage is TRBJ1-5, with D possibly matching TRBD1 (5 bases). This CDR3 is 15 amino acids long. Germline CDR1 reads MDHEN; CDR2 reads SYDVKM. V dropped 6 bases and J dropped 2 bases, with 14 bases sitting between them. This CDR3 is CASRPGAIGNQPQHF. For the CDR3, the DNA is TGTGCCAGCAGACCTGGGGCGATTGGCAATCAGCCCCAGCATTTT.

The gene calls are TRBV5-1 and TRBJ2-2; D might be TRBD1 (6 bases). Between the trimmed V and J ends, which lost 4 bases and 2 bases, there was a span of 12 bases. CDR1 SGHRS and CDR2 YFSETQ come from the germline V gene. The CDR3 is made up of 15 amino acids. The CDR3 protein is CASSPDRINTGELFF. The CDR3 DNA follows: TGCGCCAGCAGCCCCGACAGGATAAACACCGGGGAGCTGTTTTTT.

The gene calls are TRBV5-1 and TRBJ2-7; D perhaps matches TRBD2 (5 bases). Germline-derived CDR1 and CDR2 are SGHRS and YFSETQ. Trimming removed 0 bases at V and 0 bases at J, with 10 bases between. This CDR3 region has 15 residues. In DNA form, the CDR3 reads TGCGCCAGCAGCTTGGTACCGGGGAGCTCCTACGAGCAGTACTTC. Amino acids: CASSLVPGSSYEQYF.

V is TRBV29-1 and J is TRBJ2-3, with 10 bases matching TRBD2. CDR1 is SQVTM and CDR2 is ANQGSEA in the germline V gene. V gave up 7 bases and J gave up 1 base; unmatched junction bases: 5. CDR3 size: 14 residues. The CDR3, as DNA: TGCAGCGAGATGGGGACTAGCGGCACAGATACGCAGTATTTT. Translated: CSEMGTSGTDTQYF.

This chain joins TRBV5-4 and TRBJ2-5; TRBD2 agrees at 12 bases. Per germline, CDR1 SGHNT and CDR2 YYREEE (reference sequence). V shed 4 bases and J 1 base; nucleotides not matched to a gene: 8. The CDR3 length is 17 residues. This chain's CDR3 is CASSPHLTSGGQETQYF. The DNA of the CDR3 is TGTGCCAGCAGCCCACATTTGACTAGCGGGGGCCAAGAGACCCAGTACTTC.

CDR3: CASSTRGNTGGGNQPQHF. CDR3 bases: TGTGCCAGTAGTACCCGTGGCAACACGGGGGGTGGCAATCAGCCCCAGCATTTT. This chain joins TRBV19 and TRBJ1-5, with TRBD1 as a possible D gene (5 bases). The CDR3 is made up of 18 amino acids. Trimming pared 4 bases from V and 2 bases from J, leaving 21 bases between. Per the germline V gene, CDR1 is LNHDA and CDR2 is SQIVND (reference sequence).

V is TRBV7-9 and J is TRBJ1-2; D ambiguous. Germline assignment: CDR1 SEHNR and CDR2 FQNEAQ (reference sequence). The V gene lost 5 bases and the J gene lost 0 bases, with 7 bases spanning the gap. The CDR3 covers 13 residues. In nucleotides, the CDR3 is TGTGCCAGCAGCCCGACATCTAACTATGGCTACACCTTC. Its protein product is CASSPTSNYGYTF.

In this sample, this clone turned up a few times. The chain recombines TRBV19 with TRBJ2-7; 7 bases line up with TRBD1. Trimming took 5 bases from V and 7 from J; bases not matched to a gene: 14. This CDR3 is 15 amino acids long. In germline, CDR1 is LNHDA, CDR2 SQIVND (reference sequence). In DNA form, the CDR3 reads TGTGCCAGTAGTGGGGTCCGACAGGGTTCGGAGGAGCAGTACTTC. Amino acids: CASSGVRQGSEEQYF. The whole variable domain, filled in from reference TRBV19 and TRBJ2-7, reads DGGITQSPKYLFRKEGQNVTLSCEQNLNHDAMYWYRQDPGQGLRLIYYSQIVNDFQKGDIAEGYSVSREKKESFPLTVTSAQKNPTAFYLCASSGVRQGSEEQYFGPGTRLTVT.

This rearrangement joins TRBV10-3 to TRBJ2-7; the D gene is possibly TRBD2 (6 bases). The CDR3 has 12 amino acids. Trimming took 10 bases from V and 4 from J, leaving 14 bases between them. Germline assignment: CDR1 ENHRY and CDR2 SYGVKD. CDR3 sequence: CASGTPFYEQYF. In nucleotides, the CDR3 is TGTGCCAGCGGGACTCCATTTTACGAGCAGTACTTC.

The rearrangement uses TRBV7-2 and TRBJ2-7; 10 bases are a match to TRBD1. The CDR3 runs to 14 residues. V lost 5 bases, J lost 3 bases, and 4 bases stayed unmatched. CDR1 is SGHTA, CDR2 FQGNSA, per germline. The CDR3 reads CASSTRTGGYEQYF. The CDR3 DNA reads TGTGCCAGCAGCACGCGGACAGGGGGCTACGAGCAGTACTTC.

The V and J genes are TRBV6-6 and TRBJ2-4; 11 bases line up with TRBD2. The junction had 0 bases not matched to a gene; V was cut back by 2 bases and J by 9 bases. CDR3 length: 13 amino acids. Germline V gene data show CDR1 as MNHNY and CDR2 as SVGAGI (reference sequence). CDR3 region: CASSYLAGGIQYF. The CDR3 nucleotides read TGTGCCAGCAGTTACCTAGCGGGGGGCATTCAGTACTTC.

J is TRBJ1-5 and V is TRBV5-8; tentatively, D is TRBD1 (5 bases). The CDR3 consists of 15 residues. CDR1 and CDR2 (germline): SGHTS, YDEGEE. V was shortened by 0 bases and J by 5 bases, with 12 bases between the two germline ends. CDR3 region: CASSLVRGGDQPQHF. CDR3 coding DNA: TGTGCCAGCAGCTTGGTAAGGGGCGGGGATCAGCCCCAGCATTTT.

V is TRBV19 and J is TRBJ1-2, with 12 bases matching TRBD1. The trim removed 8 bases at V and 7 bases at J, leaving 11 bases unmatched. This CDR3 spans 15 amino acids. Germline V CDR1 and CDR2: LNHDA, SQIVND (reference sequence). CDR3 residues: CASWSRDRGLGGYTF. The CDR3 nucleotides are TGTGCCAGTTGGTCCCGGGACAGGGGGCTCGGTGGCTACACCTTC.